The 5 T cell receptor beta chains below all came from one sample that was sequenced in a study of blood T cell repertoires in COVID-19 (dated by TCRdb to 2019 to 2021). Library preparation used the immunoSEQ multiplex PCR assay. TCRdb re-hosts the immuneACCESS table, in-frame sequences only. Its copies lack some clones; in the studies checked, an unresolved V gene accounts for under half of them, and the cause for the rest is not known. A total of 150,000 to 200,000 clones appear in this sample, about 81% of them only once. Roughly 9.1% of the sample rests with the top ten. The sequenced sample consisted of peripheral blood. These receptor sequences come from a woman between 65 and 79 years old with acute or convalescent COVID-19.

The V gene is TRBV19, the J gene TRBJ1-6, with 9 nucleotides matching TRBD1. J lost 3 bases, V lost 6 bases, and 9 bases had no gene match. Per germline, CDR1 LNHDA and CDR2 SQIVND (reference sequence). This CDR3 is 17 amino acids long. CDR3 DNA sequence: TGTGCCAGTAGACAACCAGGGACAGGGTTCTATAATTCACCCCTCCACTTT. It specifies CASRQPGTGFYNSPLHF.

The gene calls are TRBV6-5 and TRBJ2-3, with 11 nucleotides matching TRBD2. The length of the CDR3 is 15 residues. V shed 5 bases, J shed 7 bases, and the junction held 8 bases outside the gene matches. Germline-derived CDR1 and CDR2 are MNHEY and SVGAGI. In DNA form, the CDR3 reads TGTGCCAGCAGTCGTAGCGGGGGGGCCCGGAATACGCAGTATTTT. It encodes CASSRSGGARNTQYF.

This rearrangement joins TRBV15 to TRBJ1-1, with a tentative D call TRBD1 (5 bases). Germline V gives CDR1 LNHNV, CDR2 YYDKDF (reference sequence). V was pared by 1 base and J by 1 base, with 16 bases between. The CDR3 extends over 17 amino acids. In nucleotides, the CDR3 is TGTGCCACCAGCAGAGTTCAGGTAGGGGCGCAGAACACTGAAGCTTTCTTT. This encodes CATSRVQVGAQNTEAFF.

V is TRBV30 and J is TRBJ1-1, with a weak D call TRBD1 (5 bases). V lost 0 bases and J lost 0, with 8 bases in between. The CDR3 sequence is 14 residues long. Germline lookup yields CDR1 GTSNPN and CDR2 SVGIG (reference sequence). In DNA, the CDR3 is TGTGCCTGGAGTGTGGGGCAGTTGAACACTGAAGCTTTCTTT. It encodes CAWSVGQLNTEAFF.

This clone was seen only a few times. The V and J genes are TRBV27 and TRBJ1-5; no clear D. The V end lost 5 bases, the J end lost 7 bases, and 12 bases lay between the germline ends. CDR3 size: 13 residues. Germline CDR1 is MNHEY and CDR2 is SMNVEV (reference sequence). Written as DNA, the CDR3 is TGTGCCAGCAGTCCATTGACCAGGCAGCCCCAGCATTTT. This sequence encodes CASSPLTRQPQHF.